The 27 T cell receptor beta chains presented below share a single source sample, sequenced in a study of blood T cells in healthy people across ages. With a J-beta primer mix and a sample-barcoded 5' primer, a second PCR ran roughly 7 to 11 cycles. TCRdb itself ran the 5' RACE reads through MiXCR, one entry per CDR3 protein. Here the sample spans about 1.8 million distinct CDR3 sequences, just under 50% being singletons. The sequencing input was blood. These receptors were obtained from a woman aged 40 to 50 in good health.

This clonotype was counted a few times. This chain connects TRBV25-1 to TRBJ2-5; D perhaps matches TRBD1 (6 bases). Trimming took 1 base from V and 2 from J, leaving 11 bases between them. The CDR3 is 15 residues long. CDR1 is MGHDK, CDR2 SYGVNS, per germline. The CDR3 sequence: CASSEWRRGQETQYF. DNA of the CDR3: TGTGCCAGCAGTGAATGGAGAAGGGGGCAAGAGACCCAGTACTTC.

This clonotype was seen only a few times. This chain joins TRBV29-1 and TRBJ2-1; 7 bases are shared with TRBD1. Germline CDR1 is SQVTM and CDR2 is ANQGSEA. The CDR3 sequence is 16 residues long. The CDR3 DNA is TGCAGTGCCAGTGGACAGGTCCAAAGCTCCTACAATGAGCAGTTCTTC. Translation gives CSASGQVQSSYNEQFF.

The chain employs TRBV20-1 and TRBJ2-2, with D tentatively TRBD1 (6 bases). Trimming cost V 6 bases and J 5 bases, with 13 bases left between them. Germline V lookup: CDR1 DFQATT, CDR2 SNEGSKA (reference sequence). The CDR3 length is 13 residues. CDR3 DNA sequence: TGCAGTGCCCCGACAGGCCCTACCGGGGAGCTGTTTTTT. Protein product: CSAPTGPTGELFF.

J is TRBJ1-2 and V is TRBV25-1, with 10 bases identical to TRBD1. CDR1 MGHDK and CDR2 SYGVNS come from the germline V gene. This CDR3 spans 16 amino acids. J gave up 8 bases and V 1 base, and 10 bases lay outside the gene matches. DNA for the CDR3: TGTGCCAGCAGTGAATTCGGGACAGGGGTGTTGAGAGGCTACACCTTC. It codes for CASSEFGTGVLRGYTF.

CDR3 coding DNA: TGTGCCAGCAGTAAACTTGGAAACACCATATATTTT. Translating it yields CASSKLGNTIYF. J is TRBJ1-3 and V is TRBV28, with D hard to call. The germline CDR1 and CDR2 sequences are MDHEN and SYDVKM. Trimming pared 5 bases from V and 3 bases from J, leaving 5 bases between. The CDR3 is 12 residues long.

V usage is TRBV20-1 and J usage is TRBJ2-4; 7 bases line up with TRBD2. The J call may be faulty, since TRBJ2-5 better matches the DNA end. The CDR3 has 16 amino acids. Germline assignment: CDR1 DFQATT and CDR2 SNEGSKA (reference sequence). This chain's CDR3 is CSARDFSGASQETQYF. The CDR3 bases are TGCAGTGCTAGAGATTTCAGCGGGGCCTCGCAAGAGACCCAGTACTTC.

The CDR3, as DNA: TGTGCCAGCAGCCTACAGGGGGCGAGTCCCACAGATACGCAGTATTTT. Protein: CASSLQGASPTDTQYF. The chain recombines TRBV7-6 with TRBJ2-3, with 9 bases identical to TRBD1. Germline values: CDR1 SGHVS, CDR2 FNYEAQ. V gave up 5 bases and J gave up 2 bases; unmatched junction bases: 8. This CDR3 is 16 amino acids long.

The rearrangement uses TRBV27 and TRBJ2-3, with 8 bases aligning to TRBD1. The CDR3 is 15 amino acids. Germline values: CDR1 MNHEY, CDR2 SMNVEV (reference sequence). With 4 bases clipped from V and 0 bases from J, the junction kept 3 bases outside the gene matches. CDR3 residues: CASSYRDRSTDTQYF. The CDR3 DNA follows: TGTGCCAGCAGTTATCGGGACAGGAGCACAGATACGCAGTATTTT.

This clonotype was detected only once. The V call is TRBV4-1, the J call TRBJ2-7; TRBD2 is a possible D gene (6 bases). Near its end, the DNA agrees better with TRBJ2-4, so the J call may be wrong. Looked up from germline, CDR1 is MGHRA and CDR2 is YSYEKL. This CDR3 contains 18 residues. This chain's CDR3 is CASSQEALAPREKNIQYF. As DNA, the CDR3 is TGCGCCAGCAGCCAAGAGGCGCTAGCGCCGAGAGAAAAAAACATTCAGTACTTC.

This clonotype was counted between two and nine times. The rearrangement joins TRBV15 to TRBJ1-4, with 7 bases that match TRBD1. With V trimmed by 3 bases and J by 6 bases, 4 bases remained unmatched. Looked up from germline, CDR1 is LNHNV and CDR2 is YYDKDF (reference sequence). CDR3 length: 14 amino acids. CDR3 nucleotide sequence: TGTGCCACCAGCAGGAGACAGGGACATGAAAAACTGTTTTTT. Translating gives CATSRRQGHEKLFF. Looking up the rest from reference TRBV15 and TRBJ1-4 gives the full variable domain: DAMVIQNPRYQVTQFGKPVTLSCSQTLNHNVMYWYQQKSSQAPKLLFHYYDKDFNNEADTPDNFQSRRPNTSFCFLDIRSPGLGDTAMYLCATSRRQGHEKLFFGSGTQLSVL.

This clonotype was picked up a small number of times. The chain combines TRBV20-1 with TRBJ1-2; D is unclear. Germline loops: CDR1 DFQATT, CDR2 SNEGSKA (reference sequence). V lost 6 bases and J 2 bases, leaving 16 bases between the germline ends. CDR3 length: 14 residues. CDR3 sequence (DNA): TGCAGTGCGATCGGACGAAAGGGCAACTATGGCTACACCTTC. This sequence encodes CSAIGRKGNYGYTF.

The rearrangement uses TRBV20-1 and TRBJ2-5; TRBD1 agrees at 7 bases. CDR3 length: 14 amino acids. The V gene's germline CDR1 is DFQATT and CDR2 SNEGSKA (reference sequence). Unmatched junction bases numbered 6, after V lost 0 bases and J lost 5 bases. The DNA for the CDR3 is TGCAGTGCTAGAGATCGACAGGGTTTGGAGACCCAGTACTTC. Translation: CSARDRQGLETQYF.

This clonotype has a single count. The chain joins TRBV12-3 or TRBV12-4 to TRBJ2-3; D may be TRBD2 (6 bases). Deletions cut 5 bases from V and 6 bases from J, with 18 bases between. The CDR3 spans 15 residues. The CDR3 here is CASSREGRGFDTQYF. CDR3 bases: TGTGCCAGCAGTCGAGAAGGCCGGGGGTTCGATACGCAGTATTTT.

The chain has TRBV6-5 and TRBJ2-3; D is unclear. Germline-derived CDR1 and CDR2 are MNHEY and SVGAGI. Trimming took off 0 bases at V and 7 bases at J, with 8 bases between the two ends. The CDR3 has 13 residues. As DNA, the CDR3 is TGTGCCAGCAGTTACTCACCCCAAAATACGCAGTATTTT. Its translation: CASSYSPQNTQYF.

The chain carries TRBV5-4 and TRBJ2-1; D unclear. The V gene lost 0 bases and the J gene lost 7 bases, with 14 bases spanning the gap. This CDR3 has 15 residues. Germline V gene lookup returns CDR1 SGHNT and CDR2 YYREEE (reference sequence). DNA of the CDR3: TGTGCCAGCAGCTTGGATGCTATGGGGTTGAATGAGCAGTTCTTC. Translating it yields CASSLDAMGLNEQFF.

This clonotype was recorded a few times. J is TRBJ2-3 and V is TRBV7-2; tentative D call: TRBD2 (7 bases). Germline assignment: CDR1 SGHTA and CDR2 FQGNSA. The V end lost 1 base, the J end lost 5 bases, and 13 bases lay between the germline ends. The CDR3 runs 15 residues. CDR3 sequence (DNA): TGTGCCAGCAGCTTAGTGGGGGGGCCAGGAGATACGCAGTATTTT. It is translated as CASSLVGGPGDTQYF.

The V and J genes are TRBV6-2 or TRBV6-3 and TRBJ2-1; TRBD1 agrees at 7 bases. Looked up from germline, CDR1 is MNHEY and CDR2 is SVGEGT. The CDR3 extends over 15 amino acids. Trimming took 5 bases from V and 2 from J; bases not matched to a gene: 6. The CDR3 loop reads CASSTTGAPYNEQFF. Written as DNA, the CDR3 is TGTGCCAGCAGTACCACAGGGGCCCCCTACAATGAGCAGTTCTTC.

This chain uses TRBV21-1 with TRBJ1-2. TRBV21-1 is a pseudogene segment. The CDR3 extends over 16 amino acids. The DNA of the CDR3 is TGTGCCAGCAGCAAAAACCCTCCGCGGGGGGCCAATGGCTACACCTTC. It is translated as CASSKNPPRGANGYTF.

The V call is TRBV11-2, the J call TRBJ2-5; tentatively, D is TRBD2 (6 bases). This CDR3 is built from 16 residues. Trimming left V 2 bases short and J 1 base short, with 14 bases between. CDR1 SGHAT and CDR2 FQNNGV come from the germline V gene. The CDR3: CASSLLGVGGQETQYF. The CDR3 bases are TGTGCCAGCAGCTTATTGGGCGTCGGGGGCCAAGAGACCCAGTACTTC.

About this clonotype itself: The junction shows a germline mismatch at one end, possibly a read error. The chain uses TRBV2 and TRBJ2-3; a possible D gene is TRBD1 (5 bases). The CDR3 is 16 residues long. The germline V gene has CDR1 SNHLY and CDR2 FYNNEI. The CDR3: CASSYDSLLVTDAQYF. DNA for the CDR3: TGTGCCAGCAGTTATGACAGCCTCCTAGTCACAGATGCGCAGTATTTT. The entire variable domain, with the rest obtained from reference TRBV2 and TRBJ2-3, is as follows: EPEVTQTPSHQVTQMGQEVILRCVPISNHLYFYWYRQILGQKVEFLVSFYNNEISEKSEIFDDQFSVERPDGSNFTLKIRSTKLEDSAMYFCASSYDSLLVTDAQYFGPGTRLTVL.

This sequence joins TRBV7-2 and TRBJ2-5, with 8 bases matching TRBD2. J was trimmed by 4 bases and V by 7 bases; bases with no gene match: 5. The length of the CDR3 is 13 residues. Germline CDR1 and CDR2: SGHTA and FQGNSA. The DNA for the CDR3 is TGTGCCAGCACAACGGGAGGGCGAGAGACCCAGTACTTC. Its translation is CASTTGGRETQYF.

The chain joins TRBV12-5 to TRBJ2-1, with TRBD2 as a possible D gene (6 bases). V was shortened by 6 bases and J by 9 bases, with 21 bases between the two germline ends. This CDR3 contains 15 residues. Germline-derived CDR1 and CDR2 are LGHNT and FRNRAP. CDR3 loop: CASGLGGLPYGEQFF. The CDR3 DNA is TGTGCTAGTGGGCTCGGGGGACTCCCCTACGGTGAGCAGTTCTTC.

This clonotype showed up just a few times. The gene calls are TRBV4-3 and TRBJ1-2; tentatively, D is TRBD1 (6 bases). V was pared by 0 bases and J by 4 bases, with 12 bases between. CDR1 and CDR2 from the germline V gene are LGHNA and YSLEER. The CDR3 consists of 15 residues. The CDR3 is CASSQDPTGTYGYTF. CDR3 sequence (DNA): TGCGCCAGCAGCCAAGATCCAACAGGGACCTATGGCTACACCTTC.

There are a few counts of this clonotype. This chain joins TRBV20-1 and TRBJ2-7; perhaps TRBD1 as D (6 bases). Judging by the DNA end, TRBJ2-5 fits better; the J call may be wrong. Germline V gives CDR1 DFQATT, CDR2 SNEGSKA (reference sequence). This CDR3 region has 15 residues. The CDR3 sequence is CSASAGQGRRETQYF. The CDR3 DNA is TGCAGTGCTAGCGCGGGTCAGGGGCGACGGGAGACCCAGTACTTC.

The V call is TRBV13, the J call TRBJ1-4; D is unclear. V lost 6 bases, J lost 2 bases, and 7 bases lay in between. The germline V gene has CDR1 PRHDT and CDR2 FYEKMQ (reference sequence). CDR3 length: 13 residues. The CDR3 DNA is TGTGCCAGCAGATACGCGACTAATGAAAAACTGTTTTTT. Protein product: CASRYATNEKLFF.

The chain carries TRBV19 and TRBJ1-5; D unresolved. The CDR3 runs to 16 residues. Trimming pared 0 bases from V and 0 bases from J, leaving 9 bases between. Germline assignment: CDR1 LNHDA and CDR2 SQIVND (reference sequence). The CDR3 sequence: CASSIDGQYSNQPQHF. CDR3 bases: TGTGCCAGTAGTATAGATGGCCAGTATAGCAATCAGCCCCAGCATTTT.

This rearrangement joins TRBV7-6 to TRBJ1-2; perhaps TRBD1 as D (6 bases). V lost 1 base and J lost 1, with 10 bases in between. From germline, CDR1 is SGHVS and CDR2 FNYEAQ. The CDR3 has 15 residues. CDR3 protein: CASSLGRGNNYGYTF. CDR3 DNA sequence: TGTGCCAGCAGCTTAGGAAGGGGGAATAACTATGGCTACACCTTC.